This T cell receptor beta chain was observed in a study of OX40 agonist ivuxolimab in advanced cancers. Germline V gene data show CDR1 as MNHNY and CDR2 as SVGAGI (reference sequence). After removal of 6 bases from V and 3 bases from J, the junction contained 2 bases not matched to a gene. The CDR3 totals 15 residues. TCRdb keeps only in-frame clones here, not all; method: immunoSEQ multiplex PCR. The repertoire holds tens of thousands of clones, with more than 80% as singletons. Turning to this clone: What it recognizes is unknown.

Study-level points and caveats: Patients with a partial response at 0.1-3.0 mg/kg had among the lowest clonal expansion.

The clonotype comes from an adult with an advanced solid tumor such as melanoma, head and neck, liver or kidney cancer. The V gene is TRBV6-6, the J gene TRBJ2-1, with 13 bases that match TRBD2. The specimen comprised CD4+ or CD8+ T cells sorted from blood, sampled in a trial of the OX40 agonist ivuxolimab. This chain's CDR3 is CASSGTSGNYNEQFF. The CDR3 nucleotides are TGTGCCAGCAGCGGGACTAGCGGGAACTACAATGAGCAGTTCTTC.